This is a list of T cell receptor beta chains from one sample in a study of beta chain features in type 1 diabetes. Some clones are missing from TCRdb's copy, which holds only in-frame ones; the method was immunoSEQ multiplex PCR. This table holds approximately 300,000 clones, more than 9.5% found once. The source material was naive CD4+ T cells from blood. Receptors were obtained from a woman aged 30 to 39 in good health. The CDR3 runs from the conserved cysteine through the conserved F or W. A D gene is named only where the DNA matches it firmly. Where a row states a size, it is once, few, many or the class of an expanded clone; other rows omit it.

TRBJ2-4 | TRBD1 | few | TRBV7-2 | TGTGCCAGCAGCTTAGCCCGACAGGGGGTGGCCAAAAACATTCAGTACTTC | CASSLARQGVAKNIQYF
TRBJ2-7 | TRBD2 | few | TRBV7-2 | TGTGCCAGCAGCTCGGGACTAGCGGGAGGAACCGAGCAGTACTTC | CASSSGLAGGTEQYF
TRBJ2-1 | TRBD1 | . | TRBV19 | TGTGCCAGTAGTATAGATGGGGTGACAGGGGAGCAGTTCTTC | CASSIDGVTGEQFF
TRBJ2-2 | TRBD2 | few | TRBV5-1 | TGCGCCAGCAGCTTAGCGGGGGACACCGGGGAGCTGTTTTTT | CASSLAGDTGELFF
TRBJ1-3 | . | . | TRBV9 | TGTGCCAGCAGTCCGACAGGCTCTGGAAACACCATATATTTT | CASSPTGSGNTIYF
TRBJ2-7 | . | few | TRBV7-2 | TGTGCCAGCAGCTCACGGCCTAGGTACGAGCAGTACTTC | CASSSRPRYEQYF
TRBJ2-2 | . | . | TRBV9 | TGTGCCAGCAGCGTAGTAAGTGGGGCAACCACCGGGGAGCTGTTTTTT | CASSVVSGATTGELFF
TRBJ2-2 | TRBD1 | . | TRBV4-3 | TGCGCCAGCAGCCAAGCAGGGGGCAACACCGGGGAGCTGTTTTTT | CASSQAGGNTGELFF
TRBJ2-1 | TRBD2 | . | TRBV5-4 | TGTGCCAGCAGCCGCACGACTAGCAGCTCCTACAATGAGCAGTTCTTC | CASSRTTSSSYNEQFF
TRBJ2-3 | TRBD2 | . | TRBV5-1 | TGCGCCAGCAGCTTGGGCACTAGCGGAAGCACAGATACGCAGTATTTT | CASSLGTSGSTDTQYF
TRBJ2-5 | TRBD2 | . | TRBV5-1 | TGCGCCAGCAGCCCGGGGATGACTAGCGGGCGCCAAGAGACCCAGTACTTC | CASSPGMTSGRQETQYF
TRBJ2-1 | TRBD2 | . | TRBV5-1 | TGCGCCAGCAGGCTTACTAGCGATGAGCAGTTCTTC | CASRLTSDEQFF
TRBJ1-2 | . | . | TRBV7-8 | TGTGCCAGCAGCTTAGTTAGGGGTAGTAACTATGGCTACACCTTC | CASSLVRGSNYGYTF
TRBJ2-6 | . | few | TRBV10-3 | TGTGCCATCAGTGAGTCGGAGGTTGGACTCTCTGGGGCCAACGTCCTGACTTTC | CAISESEVGLSGANVLTF
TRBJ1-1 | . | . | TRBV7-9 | TGTGCCAGCAGCTTAGATAAGAACACTGAAGCTTTCTTT | CASSLDKNTEAFF
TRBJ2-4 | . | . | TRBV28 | TGTGCCAGCAGTTTATCGCACACAGGGAAAAACATTCAGTACTTC | CASSLSHTGKNIQYF
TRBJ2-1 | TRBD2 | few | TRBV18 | TGTGCCAGCTCACCATTTCGCGGGACTAGCGGGAATAATGAGCAGTTCTTC | CASSPFRGTSGNNEQFF
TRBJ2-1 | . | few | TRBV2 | TGTGCCAGCAGTGAAGTAGCGAAGAACAATGAGCAGTTCTTC | CASSEVAKNNEQFF
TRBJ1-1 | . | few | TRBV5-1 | TGCGCCAGCAGCACCGACCCCTCCCCGAGGGCTTTCTTT | CASSTDPSPRAFF
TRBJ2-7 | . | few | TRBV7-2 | TGTGCCAGCAGCGCGACTCCGGGTCCATCCTACGAGCAGTACTTC | CASSATPGPSYEQYF
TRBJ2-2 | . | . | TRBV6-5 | TGTGCCAGCAGTTACAGACGCGTTCAGGCCGGGGAGCTGTTTTTT | CASSYRRVQAGELFF
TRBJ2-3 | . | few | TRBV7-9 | TGTGCCAGCAGTTACCAGGAGGTCGGCACAGATACGCAGTATTTT | CASSYQEVGTDTQYF
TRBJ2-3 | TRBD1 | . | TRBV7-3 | TGTGCCAGCAGCTCCAGGACAGGGAGGAAGGATACGCAGTATTTT | CASSSRTGRKDTQYF
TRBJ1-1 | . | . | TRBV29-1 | TGCAGCGTTGTTCGTGGTCAGGGGAAATCTGAAGCTTTCTTT | CSVVRGQGKSEAFF
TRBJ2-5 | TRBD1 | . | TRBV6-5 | TGTGCCAGCTCACTACAGGGGGAGAATTGGGAGACCCAGTACTTC | CASSLQGENWETQYF
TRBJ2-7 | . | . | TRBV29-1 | TGCAGCGTTGGGGGACTCCCCTACGAGCAGTACTTC | CSVGGLPYEQYF
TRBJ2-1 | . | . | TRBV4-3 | TGCGCCAGCAGCCAAGGTGAGGGAGGACTCTACAATGAGCAGTTCTTC | CASSQGEGGLYNEQFF
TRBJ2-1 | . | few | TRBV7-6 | TGTGCCAGCAGCTTCAGCGAGGATGAGCAGTTCTTC | CASSFSEDEQFF
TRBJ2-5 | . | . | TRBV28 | TGTGCCAGCAGCCAAAGCGGAGGGGGGGAAGAGACCCAGTACTTC | CASSQSGGGEETQYF
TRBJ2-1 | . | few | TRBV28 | TGTGCCAGCAGTTCCCCTAGCACCGGTGAGCAGTTCTTC | CASSSPSTGEQFF
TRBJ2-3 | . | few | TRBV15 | TGTGCCACCAGCAGGGGACTCTACACAGATACGCAGTATTTT | CATSRGLYTDTQYF
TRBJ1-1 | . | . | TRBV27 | TGTGCCAGCAACGCAGGAATGAACACTGAAGCTTTCTTT | CASNAGMNTEAFF
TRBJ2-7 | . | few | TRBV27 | TGTGCCAGCAGTACGCAGGGTAATCGCGAGCAGTACTTC | CASSTQGNREQYF
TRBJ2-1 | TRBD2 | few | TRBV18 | TGTGCCAGCTCACCCCGGAGGGAGGGCCTAGGTGAGCAGTTCTTC | CASSPRREGLGEQFF
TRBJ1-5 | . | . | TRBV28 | TGTGCCAGCATCCCCTCCAGGGTATCCCAGCCCCAGCATTTT | CASIPSRVSQPQHF
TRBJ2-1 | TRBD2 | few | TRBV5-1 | TGCGCCAGCAGCGGACGACTAGCGGGAGACAATGAGCAGTTCTTC | CASSGRLAGDNEQFF
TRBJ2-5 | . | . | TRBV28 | TGTGCCAGCAGTTTCGGCGGGACCCAAGAGACCCAGTACTTC | CASSFGGTQETQYF
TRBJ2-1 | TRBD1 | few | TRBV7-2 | TGTGCCAGCAGCTTCGGACAGGCCTCCTACAATGAGCAGTTCTTC | CASSFGQASYNEQFF
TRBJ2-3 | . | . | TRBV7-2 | TGTGCCAGCAGCTTAGGTACGGGAGATACGCAGTATTTT | CASSLGTGDTQYF
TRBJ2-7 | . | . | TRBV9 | TGTGCCAGCAGCGTAGGGTACAGGGCGGGCCACGAGCAGTACTTC | CASSVGYRAGHEQYF
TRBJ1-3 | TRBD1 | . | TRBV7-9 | TGTGCCAGCAGCGGACAGGGGCATTCTGGAAACACCATATATTTT | CASSGQGHSGNTIYF
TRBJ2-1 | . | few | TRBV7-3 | TGTGCCAGCAGCTTAACGTCTTCGGAGCACAATGAGCAGTTCTTC | CASSLTSSEHNEQFF
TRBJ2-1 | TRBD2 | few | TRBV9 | TGTGCCAGCAGCGTAGTGGCGGGAGGAGGCTACAATGAGCAGTTCTTC | CASSVVAGGGYNEQFF
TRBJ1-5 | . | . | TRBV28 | TGTGCCAGCAGTCAGCGCCAGCCCCAGCATTTT | CASSQRQPQHF
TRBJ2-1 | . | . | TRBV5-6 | TGTGCCAGCAGCTTGGTTCCAGCGGAGCAATACAATGAGCAGTTCTTC | CASSLVPAEQYNEQFF
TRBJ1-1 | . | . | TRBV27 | TGTGCCAGCAGTAGAGACAGGAACACTGAAGCTTTCTTT | CASSRDRNTEAFF
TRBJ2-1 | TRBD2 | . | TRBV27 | TGTGCCATCAAACCGGGACTAGCCATGAATGAGCAGTTCTTC | CAIKPGLAMNEQFF
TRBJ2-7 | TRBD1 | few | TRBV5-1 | TGCGCCAGCAGCTTGCGGACAGGGAATGCCTACGAGCAGTACTTC | CASSLRTGNAYEQYF
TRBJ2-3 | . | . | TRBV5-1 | TGCGCCAGCAGCCATTCCGGGGAAGATACGCAGTATTTT | CASSHSGEDTQYF
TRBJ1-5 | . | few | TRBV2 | TGTGCCAGCACCGGGGATAGCAATCAGCCCCAGCATTTT | CASTGDSNQPQHF
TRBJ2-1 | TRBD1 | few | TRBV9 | TGTGCCAGCAGCGTGGGACAGAGGGGATACAATGAGCAGTTCTTC | CASSVGQRGYNEQFF
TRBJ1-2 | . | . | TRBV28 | TGTGCCAGCAGCTCGGACGGGGTGCGTGGCTACACCTTC | CASSSDGVRGYTF